This T cell receptor (beta chain) was identified in a study of a mutant IDH1 vaccine in newly diagnosed glioma. With respect to this clone: The antigen remains undetermined.

The method was immunoSEQ multiplex PCR; TCRdb's version includes in-frame clones alone and lacks a portion of them. The profile shows around 50,000 clones, roughly 80% of them singletons. Time point meaning: week 35, safety follow-up. What each vaccine dose contained was 300 ug of mutant IDH1 20-mer peptide, accompanied by topical imiquimod. There are 12 residues in the CDR3. The ends were cut back, 5 bases at V and 4 bases at J, with 8 bases in the middle. CDR1 and CDR2 from the germline V gene are KGHSH and LQKENI. This TCR was recovered from a woman aged 18-29 years with glioma. Sequenced here: PBMCs, sampled from a glioma patient whose treatment included an IDH1 peptide vaccine. The chain uses TRBV18 and TRBJ1-1; D is undetermined. The CDR3 here is CASSSGTTEAFF. CDR3 DNA sequence: TGTGCCAGCTCAAGTGGTACCACTGAAGCTTTCTTT.